Listed below are T cell receptor beta chains from one sample, sequenced in a study of control samples from healthy donors and cancer patients. Here immunoSEQ multiplex PCR was the method, and the copy in TCRdb shows in-frame clones only, minus some. The sample yields 400,000 to 500,000 clones, 90% seen once. Sequenced sample: PBMCs. These receptors originate from a man aged 40-55 years with head and neck cancer. Each CDR3 is given with its conserved first and last residue. The order of the fields is V gene, clone size, D gene, J gene, CDR3 DNA, CDR3 protein. The D gene is left open where the match is weak. Clone size, where shown, is once, few, many, or a class for clones that have expanded.

v_call: TRBV5-1
clone_size: .
d_call: .
j_call: TRBJ2-7
cdr3_nt: TGCGCCAGCAGCCCCGGGAGTTACGAGCAGTACTTC
cdr3_aa: CASSPGSYEQYF

v_call: TRBV6-6
clone_size: .
d_call: .
j_call: TRBJ1-1
cdr3_nt: TGTGCCAGCAGTTACAGGCCCGCAAGGACTGAAGCTTTCTTT
cdr3_aa: CASSYRPARTEAFF

v_call: TRBV25-1
clone_size: .
d_call: TRBD1
j_call: TRBJ2-7
cdr3_nt: TGTGCCAGCTCCCGACAGGGGGCCCCCGAGCAGTACTTC
cdr3_aa: CASSRQGAPEQYF

v_call: TRBV5-1
clone_size: .
d_call: .
j_call: TRBJ1-1
cdr3_nt: TGCGCCAGCGGCCGGGGAGGGCAGGGGATGAACACTGAAGCTTTCTTT
cdr3_aa: CASGRGGQGMNTEAFF

v_call: TRBV5-6
clone_size: .
d_call: .
j_call: TRBJ2-2
cdr3_nt: TGTGCCAGCAGCTTCCCCCCGACAGTTTCCTCCGGGGAGCTGTTTTTT
cdr3_aa: CASSFPPTVSSGELFF

v_call: TRBV7-3
clone_size: .
d_call: TRBD2
j_call: TRBJ2-1
cdr3_nt: TGTGCCAGCAGCTTAACTCCCGGACTAGCGGACCACAATGAGCAGTTCTTC
cdr3_aa: CASSLTPGLADHNEQFF

v_call: TRBV7-9
clone_size: .
d_call: TRBD1
j_call: TRBJ1-1
cdr3_nt: TGTGCCAGCAGCTTAGAGACAGGGGCAGCTTTCTTT
cdr3_aa: CASSLETGAAFF

v_call: TRBV5-5
clone_size: .
d_call: .
j_call: TRBJ2-3
cdr3_nt: TGTGCCAGCAGCCGGGTAGGGGCCCACACAGATACGCAGTATTTT
cdr3_aa: CASSRVGAHTDTQYF

v_call: TRBV20-1
clone_size: .
d_call: TRBD2
j_call: TRBJ2-5
cdr3_nt: TGCAGTGCTAGTGCCCCGACTAGCGGGACGCAAGAGACCCAGTACTTC
cdr3_aa: CSASAPTSGTQETQYF

v_call: TRBV27
clone_size: .
d_call: .
j_call: TRBJ1-2
cdr3_nt: TGTGCCAGCAGCCGACTAGTAAGGCCCGGATATGGCTACACCTTC
cdr3_aa: CASSRLVRPGYGYTF

v_call: TRBV5-4
clone_size: .
d_call: TRBD1
j_call: TRBJ2-3
cdr3_nt: TGTGCCAGCAGAGGGACAGGGGGTTCCACAGATACGCAGTATTTT
cdr3_aa: CASRGTGGSTDTQYF

v_call: TRBV12-3/TRBV12-4
clone_size: .
d_call: TRBD1
j_call: TRBJ1-2
cdr3_nt: TGTGCCAGCAGTCTGACAGGGGAGGATGGCTACACCTTC
cdr3_aa: CASSLTGEDGYTF

v_call: TRBV6-5
clone_size: .
d_call: .
j_call: TRBJ1-1
cdr3_nt: TGTGCCAGCAGTCTCAACTATGGGACCGGGGCTGAAGCTTTCTTT
cdr3_aa: CASSLNYGTGAEAFF

v_call: TRBV28
clone_size: .
d_call: .
j_call: TRBJ1-2
cdr3_nt: TGTGCCAGCAGTTTAAGCAGATCCTATGGCTACACCTTC
cdr3_aa: CASSLSRSYGYTF

v_call: TRBV7-6
clone_size: .
d_call: .
j_call: TRBJ2-7
cdr3_nt: TGTGCCAGCAGCTCTCAACCTAGCGCCGGGACTGGGAATAGGTACGAGCAGTACTTC
cdr3_aa: CASSSQPSAGTGNRYEQYF

v_call: TRBV5-4
clone_size: .
d_call: .
j_call: TRBJ2-2
cdr3_nt: TGTGCCAGCAGCCAGATTCACAGGGAAAGGGGCGGGGAGCTGTTTTTT
cdr3_aa: CASSQIHRERGGELFF

v_call: TRBV9
clone_size: once
d_call: TRBD2
j_call: TRBJ2-3
cdr3_nt: TGTGCCAGCAGCGTAGGAGCGGGGGGACCAGATACGCAGTATTTT
cdr3_aa: CASSVGAGGPDTQYF

v_call: TRBV4-2
clone_size: .
d_call: .
j_call: TRBJ2-7
cdr3_nt: TGTGCCAGCAGCCAAGGGGGATTGGTCTACGAGCAGTACTTC
cdr3_aa: CASSQGGLVYEQYF

v_call: TRBV11-2
clone_size: .
d_call: .
j_call: TRBJ2-3
cdr3_nt: TGTGCCAGCAGCCCCCGTGCAGGGATCACAGATACGCAGTATTTT
cdr3_aa: CASSPRAGITDTQYF

v_call: TRBV18
clone_size: .
d_call: .
j_call: TRBJ2-1
cdr3_nt: TGTGCCAGCTCACTCCTAGCGCCCGACCCCAGCTCCTACAATGAGCAGTTCTTC
cdr3_aa: CASSLLAPDPSSYNEQFF

v_call: TRBV14
clone_size: few
d_call: .
j_call: TRBJ2-7
cdr3_nt: TGTGCCAGCGGACAAGCCTCCTACGAGCAGTACTTC
cdr3_aa: CASGQASYEQYF

v_call: TRBV4-1
clone_size: .
d_call: .
j_call: TRBJ2-5
cdr3_nt: TGCGCCAGCAGCCAGCTCCGGACAGCGCAAGAGACCCAGTACTTC
cdr3_aa: CASSQLRTAQETQYF

v_call: TRBV6-5
clone_size: once
d_call: .
j_call: TRBJ1-3
cdr3_nt: TGTGCCAGCAGGGTAGTGGGAACCTCTGGAAACACCATATATTTT
cdr3_aa: CASRVVGTSGNTIYF

v_call: TRBV19
clone_size: .
d_call: .
j_call: TRBJ2-3
cdr3_nt: TGTGCCAGTTCCCGAGTCTTGGGCCAGCCCACAGATACGCAGTATTTT
cdr3_aa: CASSRVLGQPTDTQYF

v_call: TRBV19
clone_size: .
d_call: TRBD1
j_call: TRBJ1-5
cdr3_nt: TGTGGGACAGGGCATAGCAATCAGCCCCAGCATTTT
cdr3_aa: CGTGHSNQPQHF

v_call: TRBV30
clone_size: .
d_call: TRBD1
j_call: TRBJ1-1
cdr3_nt: TGTGCCTGGAGTGTACTATTAGGCGGGACAGGGCGTTTCAGGGCTGAAGCTTTCTTT
cdr3_aa: CAWSVLLGGTGRFRAEAFF

v_call: TRBV4-3
clone_size: .
d_call: .
j_call: TRBJ2-1
cdr3_nt: TGCGCCAGCAGCCAAGATCTTTTAGCAGGATTAGGGGGAAATGAGCAGTTCTTC
cdr3_aa: CASSQDLLAGLGGNEQFF

v_call: TRBV7-2
clone_size: .
d_call: TRBD1
j_call: TRBJ1-1
cdr3_nt: TGTGCCAGCAGCTTGACAGGGGGCACTGAAGCTTTCTTT
cdr3_aa: CASSLTGGTEAFF

v_call: TRBV5-1
clone_size: once
d_call: TRBD1
j_call: TRBJ2-2
cdr3_nt: TGCGCCAGCAGCTTGGAAGGGACAGGGGCCGGGGAGCTGTTTTTT
cdr3_aa: CASSLEGTGAGELFF

v_call: TRBV5-1
clone_size: .
d_call: TRBD2
j_call: TRBJ2-5
cdr3_nt: TGCGCCAGCAGCTCCCAGCGGGGAACTAGCGGGAAAGAGACCCAGTACTTC
cdr3_aa: CASSSQRGTSGKETQYF

v_call: TRBV4-2
clone_size: .
d_call: .
j_call: TRBJ1-2
cdr3_nt: TGTGCCAGCAGCCAAGAACTGACTGGCTACACCTTC
cdr3_aa: CASSQELTGYTF

v_call: TRBV27
clone_size: once
d_call: .
j_call: TRBJ2-3
cdr3_nt: TGTGCCAGCAGTCCCTCCTGGGCTGGAGATACGCAGTATTTT
cdr3_aa: CASSPSWAGDTQYF

v_call: TRBV5-4
clone_size: .
d_call: TRBD2
j_call: TRBJ2-2
cdr3_nt: TGTGCCAGCAGCTCCATTGGCGGGAGGAGTAGGGAGCTGTTTTTT
cdr3_aa: CASSSIGGRSRELFF

v_call: TRBV7-9
clone_size: .
d_call: TRBD1
j_call: TRBJ1-4
cdr3_nt: TGTGCCAGCAGCTTACTGGGACAGTTGAGTGAAAAACTGTTTTTT
cdr3_aa: CASSLLGQLSEKLFF

v_call: TRBV28
clone_size: .
d_call: .
j_call: TRBJ1-3
cdr3_nt: TGTGCCAGCAGTCGTGGGCGGCGCTCTGGAAACACCATATATTTT
cdr3_aa: CASSRGRRSGNTIYF

v_call: TRBV3-1/TRBV3-2
clone_size: once
d_call: TRBD2
j_call: TRBJ2-3
cdr3_nt: TGTGCCAGCAGACCTGGGACTAGCGGGATCACAGATACGCAGTATTTT
cdr3_aa: CASRPGTSGITDTQYF

v_call: TRBV28
clone_size: .
d_call: TRBD1
j_call: TRBJ1-5
cdr3_nt: TGTGCCAGCAGATCAACAGGGGGGGGTCAGCCCCAGCATTTT
cdr3_aa: CASRSTGGGQPQHF

v_call: TRBV15
clone_size: .
d_call: .
j_call: TRBJ1-1
cdr3_nt: TGTGCCACCAGCAGAGATGCCAGGGGGAACACTGAAGCTTTCTTT
cdr3_aa: CATSRDARGNTEAFF

v_call: TRBV24-1
clone_size: .
d_call: .
j_call: TRBJ1-1
cdr3_nt: TGTGCCACCCGAAAGAACGGGGACACTGAAGCTTTCTTT
cdr3_aa: CATRKNGDTEAFF

v_call: TRBV7-9
clone_size: .
d_call: .
j_call: TRBJ2-5
cdr3_nt: TGTGCCAGCAGCTTAGGACAGGCTGGTGGAGAGACCCAGTACTTC
cdr3_aa: CASSLGQAGGETQYF

v_call: TRBV2
clone_size: .
d_call: .
j_call: TRBJ2-7
cdr3_nt: TGTGCCAGCACTCCACAGGAGGTCTCCTACGAGCAGTACTTC
cdr3_aa: CASTPQEVSYEQYF

v_call: TRBV11-1
clone_size: .
d_call: .
j_call: TRBJ1-3
cdr3_nt: TGTGCCAGCAGCTTCGGCAGACGCTCTGGAAACACCATATATTTT
cdr3_aa: CASSFGRRSGNTIYF

v_call: TRBV5-1
clone_size: .
d_call: .
j_call: TRBJ2-2
cdr3_nt: TGCGCCAGCAGCTTGGTGGCACTTCTCACCGGGGAGCTGTTTTTT
cdr3_aa: CASSLVALLTGELFF